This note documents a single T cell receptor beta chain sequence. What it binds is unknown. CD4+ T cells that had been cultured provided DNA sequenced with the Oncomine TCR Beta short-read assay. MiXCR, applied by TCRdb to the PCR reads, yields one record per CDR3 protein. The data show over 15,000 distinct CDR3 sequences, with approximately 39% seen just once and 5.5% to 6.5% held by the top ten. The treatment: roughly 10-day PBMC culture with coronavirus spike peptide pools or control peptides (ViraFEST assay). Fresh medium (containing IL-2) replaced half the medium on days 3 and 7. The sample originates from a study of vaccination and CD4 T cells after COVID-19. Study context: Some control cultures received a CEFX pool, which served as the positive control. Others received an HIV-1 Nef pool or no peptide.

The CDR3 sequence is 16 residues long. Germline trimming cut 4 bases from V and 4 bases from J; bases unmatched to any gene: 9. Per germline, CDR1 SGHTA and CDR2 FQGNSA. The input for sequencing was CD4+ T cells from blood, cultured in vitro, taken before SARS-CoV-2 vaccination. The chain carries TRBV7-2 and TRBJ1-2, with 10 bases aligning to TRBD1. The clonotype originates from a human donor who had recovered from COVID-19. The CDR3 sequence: CASSSPLGQGFYGYTF. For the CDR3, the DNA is TGTGCCAGCAGCTCCCCATTGGGACAGGGGTTCTATGGCTACACCTTC.